The clone carrying this TCR beta chain was detected once. Its antigen is currently unknown. This sample was included in a study of T cell responses to AZD1222 COVID-19 vaccine. Findings of the study overall: Seropositive status at baseline applied to only a handful of AZD1222 recipients.

Analyses pooled second doses at about 4 or about 12 weeks. From germline, CDR1 is MGHRA and CDR2 YSYEKL. The CDR3 spans 14 residues. The V segment lost 4 bases and the J segment 7 bases; nucleotides outside the gene matches: 6. The assay was immunoSEQ multiplex PCR, and TCRdb's table has in-frame clones only and misses some. The repertoire has about 110,000 clones, over 80% of them found once; the top ten carry roughly 6.2%. The sequencing here drew on peripheral blood, taken 28 days after the second AZD1222 dose. This TCR was sampled from an adult who received the AZD1222 COVID-19 vaccine. The rearrangement uses TRBV4-1 and TRBJ2-1; TRBD1 matches at 8 bases. In DNA, the CDR3 is TGCGCCAGCAGCCCTCCCCGGACAGGGAATGAGCAGTTCTTC. It codes for CASSPPRTGNEQFF.